This passage covers 11 T cell receptor beta chains from one sample sequenced in a study of blood T cell repertoires in COVID-19. TCRdb's table, derived via immunoSEQ multiplex PCR, lists solely in-frame clones and lacks some. This sample has about 430,000 clones, with approximately 91% found just once. The sequencing input was PBMCs or T cells enriched from blood (not recorded which). Receptor source: a woman aged 18-35 years who had been exposed to COVID-19.

The rearrangement uses TRBV6-5 and TRBJ1-2; D remains ambiguous. Germline V gene lookup returns CDR1 MNHEY and CDR2 SVGAGI. CDR3 length equals 12 residues. V was shortened by 0 bases and J by 9 bases, with 8 bases between the two germline ends. The DNA for the CDR3 is TGTGCCAGCAGTTACTCGCGGCTGAGCTACACCTTC. Its translation: CASSYSRLSYTF.

The rearrangement links TRBV4-1 to TRBJ2-2, with 9 bases lining up with TRBD2. The trim removed 4 bases at V and 6 bases at J, leaving 21 bases unmatched. The germline gives CDR1 MGHRA, CDR2 YSYEKL. This CDR3 is 20 amino acids long. Here the CDR3 DNA reads TGCGCCAGCAGCCGAACTGGGCTAGCGGGAAAGGGGGAAGGATCCGGGGAGCTGTTTTTT. It is translated as CASSRTGLAGKGEGSGELFF.

Here the CDR3 reads CASSYASGRADEQFF. CDR3 bases: TGTGCCAGCAGCTACGCTAGCGGGAGGGCTGATGAGCAGTTCTTC. V is TRBV3-1 (or the pseudogene TRBV3-2) and J is TRBJ2-1; 12 bases fit TRBD2. J lost 8 bases, V lost 5 bases, and 7 bases had no gene match. This CDR3 spans 15 amino acids. Germline V lookup: CDR1 LGHDT, CDR2 YNNKEL (reference sequence).

This chain joins TRBV7-2 and TRBJ2-4, with TRBD2 identical over 7 bases. V was pared by 3 bases and J by 2 bases, with 7 bases of the junction left unmatched. The germline V gene encodes CDR1 SGHTA and CDR2 FQGNSA. There are 16 residues in the CDR3. The CDR3 bases are TGTGCCAGCAGCTTTCTGGGGGGGGAGCCCAAAAACATTCAGTACTTC. Protein sequence: CASSFLGGEPKNIQYF.

The chain carries TRBV7-8 and TRBJ2-4; 7 bases align to TRBD2. There are 16 residues in the CDR3. V was clipped by 0 bases and J by 1 base; unmatched bases: 3. CDR1 and CDR2 (germline): SGHVS, FQNEAQ. The DNA for the CDR3 is TGTGCCAGCAGCTTAGCTAGCGGGTCGGCCAAAAACATTCAGTACTTC. This translates into CASSLASGSAKNIQYF.

The chain uses TRBV7-9 and TRBJ1-1, with 7 bases lining up with TRBD1. Germline assignment: CDR1 SEHNR and CDR2 FQNEAQ (reference sequence). The CDR3 consists of 17 residues. The junction had 13 bases not matched to a gene; V was cut back by 1 base and J by 5 bases. The CDR3 loop reads CASSLVTQGSGRTEAFF. The DNA of the CDR3 is TGTGCCAGCAGCTTAGTAACACAGGGGTCGGGTCGGACTGAAGCTTTCTTT.

The chain employs TRBV5-1 and TRBJ2-2; 7 nucleotides match TRBD2. Trimming at V came to 5 bases and at J to 3 bases, leaving 10 bases not matched to a gene. Germline lookup yields CDR1 SGHRS and CDR2 YFSETQ. The CDR3 is made up of 16 amino acids. The CDR3, as DNA: TGCGCCAGCAGTCTACTAGCGCCCCCAGACACCGGGGAGCTGTTTTTT. Protein sequence: CASSLLAPPDTGELFF.

J is TRBJ1-2 and V is TRBV5-1, with TRBD1 as a possible D gene (5 bases). This CDR3 region has 14 residues. V lost 0 bases and J lost 1, with 7 bases in between. CDR1 SGHRS and CDR2 YFSETQ come from the germline V gene. The CDR3 loop is CASSLAGVNYGYTF. CDR3 nucleotide sequence: TGCGCCAGCAGCTTGGCGGGGGTTAACTATGGCTACACCTTC.

V usage is TRBV5-1 and J usage is TRBJ2-7; 8 bases line up with TRBD2. J was trimmed by 4 bases and V by 0 bases; bases with no gene match: 12. The CDR3 is made up of 17 amino acids. Germline-derived CDR1 and CDR2 are SGHRS and YFSETQ. CDR3 amino acids: CASSLGFSSGFWYEQYF. The CDR3 DNA sequence: TGCGCCAGCAGCTTGGGTTTTTCTAGCGGGTTTTGGTACGAGCAGTACTTC.

The rearrangement joins TRBV4-3 to TRBJ1-2, with 7 bases lining up with TRBD1. This CDR3 is 15 amino acids long. Germline values: CDR1 LGHNA, CDR2 YSLEER. J lost 0 bases, V lost 3 bases, and 4 bases had no gene match. Written as DNA, the CDR3 is TGCGCCAGCAGCCAGGGGACAGCTACTAACTATGGCTACACCTTC. This translates into CASSQGTATNYGYTF.

This clone was recorded only once. This chain joins TRBV7-8 and TRBJ1-1, with TRBD1 identical over 7 bases. V gave up 4 bases and J gave up 0 bases; unmatched junction bases: 5. The germline gives CDR1 SGHVS, CDR2 FQNEAQ. There are 15 residues in the CDR3. CDR3 sequence reads: CASSSAGQLNTEAFF. The DNA for the CDR3 is TGTGCCAGCAGCTCAGCGGGACAGTTGAACACTGAAGCTTTCTTT.